This T cell receptor beta chain was obtained from a study of blood T cell repertoires in COVID-19 (dated by TCRdb to 2019 to 2021). As for the study more broadly: Samples covering the acute and convalescent phases of COVID-19 were provided by collaborators in the United States, Italy and Spain. Where HLA class I and class II types were available, the types were taken from metadata supplied by the sample provider, not from assay-based typing. The repertoires were released in a freely available public database intended as a resource for research on the immune response to SARS-CoV-2. The prospective study material was composed of cDNA or gDNA derived from T cells, B-cell-depleted T cells, or PBMCs. The samples were drawn from two sources: the first 160 participants of the ongoing ImmuneRACE study, and fewer than 1,500 subjects contributed by 6 global collaborators. The sample metadata nearly always contained a de-identified subject ID, COVID-19 status, age in years and sex. Subjects who had been exposed to COVID-19, were actively infected with it, or had recovered from it provided the deeply sampled blood TCRbeta repertoires that made up the dataset.

Samples from volunteer blood donors who had recovered from COVID-19 were contributed by a second Seattle source. Whole blood was collected in K2EDTA tubes by collaborating institutions according to the institutions' own protocols. For TCRbeta analysis, collaborators shipped samples in one of three forms: frozen whole blood, isolated PBMCs, or DNA extracted from either of those sample types. TCRbeta CDR3 regions were amplified from genomic DNA by means of the immunoSEQ Assay, a bias-controlled multiplex PCR. On the study's bioinformatics: The number of nucleated cells in each sample was estimated by amplification of reference gene primers within the assay. Sequence reads were collapsed and filtered to measure the absolute abundance of every unique TCRbeta CDR3 rearrangement. For each sample, productive Simpson clonality was calculated by taking the square root of Simpson's diversity index across productive rearrangements. TCRdb took over this immuneACCESS table, retaining in-frame rearrangements with V and J assigned. Such tables are incomplete; in checked studies, under half of the missing clones stem from an unresolved V gene, and the remainder is unexplained. Clonal size and the V and J genes are those of that table, whereas D and trimming came from the DNA. In this sample the table shows some 150,000 clones, under 85% of which occur a single time. 1% to 1.5% of the sample rests with the top ten.

On this clone: It has no known antigen specificity. No quality values exist for individual bases; no much larger clone is one base distant.

The research as a whole found: How much clinical and demographic metadata was included differed by source and by participant, and the metadata was provided uncurated.

CDR3 length: 15 amino acids, cysteine to phenylalanine. The only DNA kept is the CDR3, 45 bases in frame from the first base. Germline trimming amounts to 0 bases on V and 6 bases on J, with 6 as the count of junction bases outside the gene matches. From a lookup of the germline V gene (reference sequence), CDR1 and CDR2 are SGHNT and YYREEE. The specimen was peripheral blood. This chain is built from TRBV5-4 and TRBJ2-3, and 8 junctional nucleotides match TRBD2. This clonotype was sampled from a man aged 55 to 69 who had recovered from COVID-19. The sequenced DNA is TGTGCCAGCAGCTTGGCGGGGGGGCTGCAGGATACGCAGTATTTT. Its coded protein is CASSLAGGLQDTQYF. Where the CDR3 stops, the reference TRBV5-4 and TRBJ2-3 genes take over; the full variable domain is ETGVTQSPTHLIKTRGQQVTLRCSSQSGHNTVSWYQQALGQGPQFIFQYYREEENGRGNFPPRFSGLQFPNYSSELNVNALELDDSALYLCASSLAGGLQDTQYFGPGTRLTVL.